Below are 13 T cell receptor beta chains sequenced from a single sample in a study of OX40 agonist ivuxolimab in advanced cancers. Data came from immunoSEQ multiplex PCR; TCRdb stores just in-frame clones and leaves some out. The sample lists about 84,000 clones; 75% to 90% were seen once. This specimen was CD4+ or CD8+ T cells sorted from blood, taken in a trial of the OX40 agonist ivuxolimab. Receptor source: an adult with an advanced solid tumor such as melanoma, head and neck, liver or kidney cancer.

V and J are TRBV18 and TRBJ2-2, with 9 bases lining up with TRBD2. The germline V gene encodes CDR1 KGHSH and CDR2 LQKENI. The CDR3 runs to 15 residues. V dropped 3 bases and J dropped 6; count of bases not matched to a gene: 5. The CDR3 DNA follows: TGTGCCAGCTCACCGTCGCTAGCGGGGTCCGGGGAGCTGTTTTTT. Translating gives CASSPSLAGSGELFF. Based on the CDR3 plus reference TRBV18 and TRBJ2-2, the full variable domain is NAGVMQNPRHLVRRRGQEARLRCSPMKGHSHVYWYRQLPEEGLKFMVYLQKENIIDESGMPKERFSAEFPKEGPSILRIQQVVRGDSAAYFCASSPSLAGSGELFFGEGSRLTVL.

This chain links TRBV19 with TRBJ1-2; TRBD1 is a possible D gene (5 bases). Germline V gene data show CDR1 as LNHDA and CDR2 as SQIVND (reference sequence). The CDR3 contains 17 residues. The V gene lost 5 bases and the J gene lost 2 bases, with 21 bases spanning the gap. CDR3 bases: TGTGCCAGTAGTCTAATCGGGACTCCCGCTAACAACTATGGCTACACCTTC. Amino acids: CASSLIGTPANNYGYTF. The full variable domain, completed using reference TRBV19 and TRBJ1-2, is DGGITQSPKYLFRKEGQNVTLSCEQNLNHDAMYWYRQDPGQGLRLIYYSQIVNDFQKGDIAEGYSVSREKKESFPLTVTSAQKNPTAFYLCASSLIGTPANNYGYTFGSGTRLTVV.

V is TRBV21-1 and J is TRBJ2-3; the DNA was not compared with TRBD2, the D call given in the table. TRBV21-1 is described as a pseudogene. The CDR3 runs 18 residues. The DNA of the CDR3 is TGTGCCAGCAGAATAACTAGCGGGGGGCGAAATTACACAGATACGCAGTATTTT. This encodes CASRITSGGRNYTDTQYF.

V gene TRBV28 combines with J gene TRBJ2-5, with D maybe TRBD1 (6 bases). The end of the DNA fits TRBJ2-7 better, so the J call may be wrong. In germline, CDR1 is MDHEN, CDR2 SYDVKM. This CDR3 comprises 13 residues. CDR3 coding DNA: TGTGCCAGCAATAGGCAGGGGAAATACGAGCAGTACTTC. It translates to CASNRQGKYEQYF.

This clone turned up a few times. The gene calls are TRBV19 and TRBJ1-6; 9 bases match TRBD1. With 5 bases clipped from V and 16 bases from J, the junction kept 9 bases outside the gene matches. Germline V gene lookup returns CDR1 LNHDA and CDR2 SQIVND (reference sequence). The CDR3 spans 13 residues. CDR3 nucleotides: TGTGCCAGTAGTCCCCAGGACAGGGGCAGTCTCCACTTT. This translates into CASSPQDRGSLHF.

CDR3 sequence reads: CASSYYGTGPYNEQFF. The CDR3 DNA sequence: TGTGCCAGCAGTTACTACGGGACAGGGCCTTACAATGAGCAGTTCTTC. The rearrangement joins TRBV6-5 to TRBJ2-1; TRBD1 matches 9 bases. The V gene's germline CDR1 is MNHEY and CDR2 SVGAGI. This CDR3 has 16 residues. J was trimmed by 4 bases and V by 1 base; bases with no gene match: 5.

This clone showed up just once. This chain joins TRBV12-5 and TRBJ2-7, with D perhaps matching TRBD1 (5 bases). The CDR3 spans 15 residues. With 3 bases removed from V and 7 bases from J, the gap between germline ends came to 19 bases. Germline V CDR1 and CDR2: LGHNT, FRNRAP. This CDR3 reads CASGFSIGVLGEQYF. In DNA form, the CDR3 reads TGTGCTAGTGGTTTCTCGATAGGGGTTTTGGGAGAGCAGTACTTC. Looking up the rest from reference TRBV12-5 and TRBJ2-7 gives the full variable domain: DARVTQTPRHKVTEMGQEVTMRCQPILGHNTVFWYRQTMMQGLELLAYFRNRAPLDDSGMPKDRFSAEMPDATLATLKIQPSEPRDSAVYFCASGFSIGVLGEQYFGPGTRLTVT.

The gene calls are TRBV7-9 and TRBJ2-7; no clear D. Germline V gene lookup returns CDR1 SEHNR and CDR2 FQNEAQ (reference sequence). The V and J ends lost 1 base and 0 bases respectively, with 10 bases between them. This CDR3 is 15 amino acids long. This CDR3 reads CASSLDSTRSYEQYF. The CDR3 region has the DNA TGTGCCAGCAGCTTAGACAGTACCCGCTCCTACGAGCAGTACTTC.

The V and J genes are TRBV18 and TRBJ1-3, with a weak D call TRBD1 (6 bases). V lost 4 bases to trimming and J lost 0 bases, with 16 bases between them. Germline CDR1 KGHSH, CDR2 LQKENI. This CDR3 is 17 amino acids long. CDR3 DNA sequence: TGTGCCAGCTCACTTTCCGGGACATACGACTCTGGAAACACCATATATTTT. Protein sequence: CASSLSGTYDSGNTIYF.

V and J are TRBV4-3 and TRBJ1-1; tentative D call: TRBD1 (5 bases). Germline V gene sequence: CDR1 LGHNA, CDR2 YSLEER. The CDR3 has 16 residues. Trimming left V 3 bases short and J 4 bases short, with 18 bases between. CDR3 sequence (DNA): TGCGCCAGCAGCCAGGCCTATAGTGGGGGATCCACTGAAGCTTTCTTT. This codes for CASSQAYSGGSTEAFF.

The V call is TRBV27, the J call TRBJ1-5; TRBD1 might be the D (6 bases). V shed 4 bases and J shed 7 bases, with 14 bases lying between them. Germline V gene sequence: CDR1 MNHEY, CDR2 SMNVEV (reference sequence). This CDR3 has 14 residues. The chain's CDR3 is CASSSLGGRQPQHF. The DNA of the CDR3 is TGTGCCAGCAGTTCCCTAGGGGGGCGGCAGCCCCAGCATTTT.

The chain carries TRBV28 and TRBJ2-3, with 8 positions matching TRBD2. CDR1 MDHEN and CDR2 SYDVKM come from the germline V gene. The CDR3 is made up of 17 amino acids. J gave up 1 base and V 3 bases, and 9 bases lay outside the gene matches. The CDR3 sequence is CASSFTPAGAGTDTQYF. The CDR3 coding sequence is TGTGCCAGCAGTTTTACCCCAGCGGGGGCGGGCACAGATACGCAGTATTTT.

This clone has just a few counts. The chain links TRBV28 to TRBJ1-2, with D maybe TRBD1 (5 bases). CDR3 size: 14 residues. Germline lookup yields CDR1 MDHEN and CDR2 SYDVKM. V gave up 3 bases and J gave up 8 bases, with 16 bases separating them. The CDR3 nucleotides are TGTGCCAGCAGTTTTATCTACGGGGGTGAGGGCTACACCTTC. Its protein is CASSFIYGGEGYTF.